This T cell receptor beta chain is from a study of identical twins. Study outcomes and limitations: Analyses based on zero insertions could be partly confounded by invariant MAIT and iNKT cells. The models gave estimates that fell short of the out-of-frame TCR alpha sharing seen in monozygotic twins.

The authors used template switching to add a universal primer site and gave cDNA unique molecular identifiers. One entry per CDR3 protein, called by TCRdb with MiXCR from the 5' RACE reads. The repertoire has more than 650,000 distinct CDR3 sequences, roughly 6.2% of them found once; the top ten carry around 1.9%. At least ten counts were recorded for this clonotype. Its antigen is not identified. This clonotype was sampled from a man between 18 and 29 years old in good health. Sequences were obtained from naive T cells sorted from blood.

In DNA, the CDR3 is TGTGCCATCAGTGAAGGCAGGGGGGGCGAGCAGTACTTC. Its protein product is CAISEGRGGEQYF. The chain has TRBV10-3 and TRBJ2-7; TRBD1 or TRBD2 may be the D gene (7 bases each). CDR3 size: 13 residues. With 3 bases removed from V and 6 bases from J, the gap between germline ends came to 12 bases. From germline, CDR1 is ENHRY and CDR2 SYGVKD.